This T cell receptor (beta chain) was documented in a study of human thymus T cells (dated by TCRdb to 2020 to 2022). Notes on the research overall: TCR alpha and beta repertoires from roughly 8 infant thymus samples and a few related peripheral blood samples were characterized in the study. Donor ages ranging from about 7 to 250 days were recorded, and 5 to 7 male and a couple of female infants were included in the cohort.

Concerning this clone: Its target antigen remains unknown. One junction end does not reproduce the germline sequence, and a read error may be involved.

TCRB and TCRAD loci were amplified from a standardized quantity of quality-controlled genomic DNA using the immunoSEQ multiplex PCR assay. The V(D)J region was spanned by amplicons of a length sufficient to cover the CDR3 and to identify V and J genes. Through the commercial immunoSEQ service, the amplicons were sequenced on an Illumina platform. Processing in the source paper ran as follows. Primer bias and sequencing errors were corrected as previously described, and TCRAD and TCRB definitions were based on the IMGT database. Analysis of the repertoires was done with immunoSEQ Analyzer 3.0 and VDJTools and included basic statistics, V/J segment usage, diversity estimates, rarefaction and pairwise overlap. Diversity was estimated with Chao1, ChaoE, Efron-Thisted, Shannon and inverse Simpson indices, and also on datasets down-sampled to the smallest sample. Repertoire overlap was determined by strict matching of CDR3 nucleotide sequence, V gene and J gene, and Jaccard-based multidimensional scaling clustering was applied. What TCRdb holds here is the immuneACCESS table cut down to in-frame rearrangements. Part of the clones is not present; checked against another copy, under half of the missing clones reflect an unresolved V gene, and the others are unexplained. The D gene and trimming were derived from the DNA, and the V and J assignments and clone size from that table. This sample is represented by about 120,000 clones; 90% to 95% of them were singletons. Around 0.022% of the sample lies in the top ten.

The thymus tissue came from surgical resects taken out during corrective cardiac surgery. Donors were immunologically healthy infants undergoing open corrective cardiac surgery for congenital heart defects in Finland. Thymocytes were freed from the tissue by mechanical means and kept at -70 degrees C as pellets of about 9-30 million cells. A QIAsymphony instrument was used to extract genomic DNA from frozen cell pellets. The paper as a whole reports these results and caveats: According to the related research, thymic TCR repertoires were highly overlapping among unrelated individuals. Thymus samples yielded on average about 810,000 unique TCRB clonotypes, compared with 65,000 to 100,000 from blood samples. Both the thymic and the peripheral blood repertoires appeared to show biased V and J gene segment usage.

The receptor comes from a boy in the first two years of life with a congenital heart defect but otherwise immunologically healthy. Sequencing was carried out using thymus tissue.

The DNA is as follows: TGTGCTAGCAGCTTTCGACCGGACAATGAGCAGTTCTTC. Its product reads: CASSFRPDNEQFF. In this chain, TRBV7-7 is recombined with TRBJ2-1; no D gene call is confident. The germline V gene (reference sequence) provides CDR1 SSHAT and CDR2 FNYEAQ. The CDR3 measures 13 amino acids from cysteine to phenylalanine. Only the CDR3 DNA is retained, 39 bases long and in frame from the first base.